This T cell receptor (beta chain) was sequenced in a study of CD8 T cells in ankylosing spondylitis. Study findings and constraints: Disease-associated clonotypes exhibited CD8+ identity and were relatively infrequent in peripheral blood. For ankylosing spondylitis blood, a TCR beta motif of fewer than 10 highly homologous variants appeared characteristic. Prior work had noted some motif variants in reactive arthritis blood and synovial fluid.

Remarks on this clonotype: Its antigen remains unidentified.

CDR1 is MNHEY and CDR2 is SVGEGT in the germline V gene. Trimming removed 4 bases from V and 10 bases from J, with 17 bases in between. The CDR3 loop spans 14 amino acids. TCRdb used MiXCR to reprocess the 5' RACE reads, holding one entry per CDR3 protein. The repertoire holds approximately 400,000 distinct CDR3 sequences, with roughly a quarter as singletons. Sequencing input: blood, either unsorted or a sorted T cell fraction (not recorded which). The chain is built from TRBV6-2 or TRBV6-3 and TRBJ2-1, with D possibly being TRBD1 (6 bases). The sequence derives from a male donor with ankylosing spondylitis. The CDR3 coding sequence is TGTGCCAGCAGTTCGGGACACGGTAACGGGGAGCAGTTCTTC. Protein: CASSSGHGNGEQFF.